Here is one T cell receptor (beta chain) with its context. The antigen remains undetermined. This sample is part of a study of cytomegalovirus exposure and HLA in healthy donors. Study-level background: Genetic ancestry analysis placed around four fifths of the 410 or so donors that were genotyped in the Caucasian-associated cluster.

This CDR3 is built from 19 residues. CDR1 and CDR2 (germline): LGHNA, YNFKEQ. The trim removed 4 bases at V and 0 bases at J, leaving 10 bases unmatched. It was with 60 Vbeta and 13 Jbeta primers that the PCR ran. This table comes from immunoSEQ multiplex PCR, and its TCRdb copy is limited to in-frame clones, with some not included. The data hold about 120,000 clones, with around four fifths observed a single time. Regarding the study as a whole: The analysis excluded some indistinguishable V segments, including TRBV6-2 and TRBV6-3. An apparent linkage of common viral pathogens to several of the most significant clusters emerged in a later analysis.

Sample: PBMCs. The sequence was obtained from a woman aged 40 to 50 in good health and CMV-seronegative. The chain carries TRBV4-2 and TRBJ1-5; 12 bases line up with TRBD1. CDR3: CASSRTGTGGPYSNQPQHF. For the CDR3, the DNA is TGTGCCAGCAGCCGAACCGGGACAGGGGGCCCTTATAGCAATCAGCCCCAGCATTTT.